Listed here are 10 T cell receptor beta chains from one sample, sequenced in a study of post-analysis software for immune sequencing data. Study-wide results and limits: Patients carried roughly five TRBV segments more frequently than controls did, and TRBV5-6, TRBV5-1 and TRBV20-1 were among them.

Their cognate antigens are unknown. TCR beta cDNA libraries included unique molecular identifiers. A single record per CDR3 protein comes from TCRdb applying MiXCR to the PCR reads. The sample holds about 380,000 distinct CDR3 sequences, less than 40% seen once. The sequenced material came from blood. These TCRs come from a girl under 18 with multiple sclerosis.

The CDR3 nucleotides read TGTGCCAGCAGTTACTATTCGGGGAACACTGAAGCTTTCTTT. Residues: CASSYYSGNTEAFF. The rearrangement links TRBV6-6 to TRBJ1-1; no definite D call. The V end was cut by 1 base, the J end by 1 base, with 7 bases between. The CDR3 runs to 14 residues. From germline, CDR1 is MNHNY and CDR2 SVGAGI (reference sequence).

The chain uses TRBV6-2 or TRBV6-3 and TRBJ2-3; D gene uncertain. Germline V lookup: CDR1 MNHEY, CDR2 SVGEGT. The CDR3 is made up of 11 amino acids. V was clipped by 4 bases and J by 7 bases, with 6 bases between them. CDR3 in amino acids: CASSFQNTQYF. The CDR3 region has the DNA TGTGCCAGCAGTTTCCAAAATACGCAGTATTTT.

Concerning this clonotype itself: At one boundary the junction diverges from the germline segment, which might be a read error. The chain recombines TRBV9 with TRBJ1-4; D is unclear. In germline, CDR1 is SGDLS, CDR2 YYNGEE. The CDR3 sequence is 15 residues long. CDR3 sequence reads: CASSAFLSANEKRFF. Here the CDR3 DNA reads TGTGCCAGCAGCGCCTTCCTATCGGCTAATGAAAAACGGTTTTTT.

The V call is TRBV7-2, the J call TRBJ2-7, with 7 bases that match TRBD2. This CDR3 comprises 16 residues. The junction had 6 bases not matched to a gene; V was cut back by 1 base and J by 0 bases. CDR1 SGHTA and CDR2 FQGNSA come from the germline V gene. CDR3 sequence: CASSLVTSAVSYEQYF. CDR3 sequence (DNA): TGTGCCAGCAGCTTAGTAACTAGCGCAGTCTCCTACGAGCAGTACTTC.

This clonotype was detected a few times. The V call is TRBV4-3, the J call TRBJ2-7; TRBD2 matches at 8 bases. After removal of 0 bases from V and 5 bases from J, the junction contained 6 bases not matched to a gene. CDR1 is LGHNA and CDR2 is YSLEER in the germline V gene. The CDR3 totals 15 residues. In DNA, the CDR3 is TGCGCCAGCAGCCAAGATTCGGGAGGGAAGAACGAGCAGTACTTC. It translates to CASSQDSGGKNEQYF.

This sequence joins TRBV20-1 and TRBJ1-2, with D unclear. CDR3 size: 14 residues. The germline V and J ends were trimmed by 2 bases and 4 bases, with 14 bases remaining between them. Germline V lookup: CDR1 DFQATT, CDR2 SNEGSKA (reference sequence). CDR3 nucleotides: TGCAGTGCTAGACCCTCCATTCTTGGCTATGGCTACACCTTC. It specifies CSARPSILGYGYTF.

This chain uses TRBV4-1 with TRBJ1-2; D perhaps matches TRBD1 (5 bases). CDR1 and CDR2 from the germline V gene are MGHRA and YSYEKL. The length of the CDR3 is 13 residues. V lost 4 bases to trimming and J lost 7 bases, with 13 bases between them. CDR3 in DNA: TGCGCCAGCAGCCGGGACTGGAGGTCTGGCTACACCTTC. It translates to CASSRDWRSGYTF.

The rearrangement links TRBV7-3 to TRBJ2-1, with 8 bases aligning to TRBD1. V shed 6 bases, J shed 6 bases, and the junction held 7 bases outside the gene matches. The CDR3 extends over 14 amino acids. Germline V CDR1 and CDR2: SGHTA, FQGTGA. Written as DNA, the CDR3 is TGTGCCAGCAGTTTCCGCGACAGGGGCAATGAGCAGTTCTTC. This encodes CASSFRDRGNEQFF.

V usage is TRBV9 and J usage is TRBJ2-3, with D hard to call. The CDR3 is 13 amino acids. The V and J ends lost 3 bases and 3 bases respectively, with 8 bases between them. In germline, CDR1 is SGDLS, CDR2 YYNGEE. The CDR3 coding sequence is TGTGCCAGCAGCGCTCTGGGGACAGATACGCAGTATTTT. Encoded protein: CASSALGTDTQYF.

In its sample, this clonotype was seen many times. The chain joins TRBV20-1 to TRBJ2-7, with D possibly called TRBD1 or TRBD2 (5 bases each). The CDR3 has 14 amino acids. Germline V gene sequence: CDR1 DFQATT, CDR2 SNEGSKA (reference sequence). Trimming took 4 bases from V and 4 from J, leaving 17 bases between them. In DNA, the CDR3 is TGCAGTGCTACCCCGGGACGCGGAGAATACGAGCAGTACTTC. Its translation: CSATPGRGEYEQYF.